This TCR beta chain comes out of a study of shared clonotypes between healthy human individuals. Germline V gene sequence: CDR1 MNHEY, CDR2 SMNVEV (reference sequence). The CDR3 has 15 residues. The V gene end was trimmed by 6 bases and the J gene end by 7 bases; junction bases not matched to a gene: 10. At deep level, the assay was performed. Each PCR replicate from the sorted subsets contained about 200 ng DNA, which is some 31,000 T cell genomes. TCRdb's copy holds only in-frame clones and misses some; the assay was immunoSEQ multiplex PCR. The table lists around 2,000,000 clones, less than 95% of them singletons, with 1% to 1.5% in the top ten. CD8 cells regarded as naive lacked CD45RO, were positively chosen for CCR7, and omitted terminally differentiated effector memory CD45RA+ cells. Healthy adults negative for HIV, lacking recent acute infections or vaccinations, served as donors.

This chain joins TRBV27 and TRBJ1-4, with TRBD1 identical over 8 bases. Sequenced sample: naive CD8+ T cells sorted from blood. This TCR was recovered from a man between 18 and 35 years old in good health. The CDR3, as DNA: TGTGCCAGCAGACCACGACAGGGGAAGGGTGAAAAACTGTTTTTT. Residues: CASRPRQGKGEKLFF.